These 22 T cell receptor beta chains share one sample of origin, sequenced in a study of T cells in Graves' hyperthyroidism and ophthalmopathy. Authors of the study amplified TCR beta CDR3 regions from RNA transcripts. The TCR CDR3 first-round RT-PCR relied on the HTBI primer set. MiXCR, applied by TCRdb to the multiplex PCR reads, yields one record per CDR3 protein. This sample has 600,000 to 700,000 distinct CDR3 sequences; just under 45% occur once, and the top ten carry less than 8.5%. The material sequenced was peripheral blood or thyroid tissue (not recorded which). All receptors come from an adult man with Graves' disease, either hyperthyroidism or ophthalmopathy (not recorded which).

This clonotype was counted only a few times. The genes are TRBV20-1 and TRBJ2-5; TRBD1 matches 9 bases. The trim removed 5 bases at V and 3 bases at J, leaving 4 bases unmatched. Germline V gives CDR1 DFQATT, CDR2 SNEGSKA (reference sequence). This CDR3 has 13 residues. CDR3 sequence: CSADRGTEETQYF. The CDR3, as DNA: TGCAGTGCTGACAGGGGGACGGAAGAGACCCAGTACTTC.

The chain links TRBV6-1 to TRBJ2-7; the D is unclear. Germline CDR1 and CDR2: MNHNS and SASEGT. Trimming took off 6 bases at V and 3 bases at J, with 6 bases between the two ends. CDR3 length: 11 amino acids. CDR3 protein: CASRKVYEQYF. For the CDR3, the DNA is TGTGCCAGCAGGAAGGTCTACGAGCAGTACTTC.

The rearrangement uses TRBV15 and TRBJ2-5; no clear D gene. Trimming took 3 bases from V and 4 from J, leaving 3 bases between them. The CDR3 has 11 amino acids. Germline lookup yields CDR1 LNHNV and CDR2 YYDKDF (reference sequence). The CDR3 DNA reads TGTGCCACCAGCAGCCCAGAGACCCAGTACTTC. This codes for CATSSPETQYF.

This chain links TRBV29-1 with TRBJ1-3, with D uncertain. CDR3 length: 11 residues. The V gene lost 4 bases and the J gene lost 7 bases, with 8 bases spanning the gap. Germline V lookup: CDR1 SQVTM, CDR2 ANQGSEA. This chain's CDR3 is CSVGMGNTIYF. CDR3 coding DNA: TGCAGCGTTGGGATGGGGAACACCATATATTTT.

This clonotype has only a few counts. V gene TRBV9 combines with J gene TRBJ1-2; 8 bases match TRBD1. In germline, CDR1 is SGDLS, CDR2 YYNGEE. The junction had 4 bases not matched to a gene; V was cut back by 0 bases and J by 6 bases. This CDR3 comprises 14 residues. For the CDR3, the DNA is TGTGCCAGCAGCGTAGCCCCGGACAGGGATGGCTACACCTTC. Translating it yields CASSVAPDRDGYTF.

The table lists this clonotype with many counts. The V gene is TRBV29-1, the J gene TRBJ1-4; possible D gene TRBD1, 5 bases. Germline loops: CDR1 SQVTM, CDR2 ANQGSEA. The CDR3 totals 15 residues. V was shortened by 0 bases and J by 8 bases, with 16 bases between the two germline ends. The CDR3, as DNA: TGCAGCGTTGAAGATATGGGGGGGATGTCCGAAAAACTGTTTTTT. It yields the protein CSVEDMGGMSEKLFF.

This rearrangement joins TRBV24-1 to TRBJ1-6, with 7 bases that match TRBD1. Per the germline V gene, CDR1 is KGHDR and CDR2 is SFDVKD. The CDR3 length is 18 residues. The V gene end was trimmed by 3 bases and the J gene end by 3 bases; junction bases not matched to a gene: 10. DNA for the CDR3: TGTGCCACCAGTGATATCGGACAGGAACGCCTCTATAATTCACCCCTCCACTTT. This translates into CATSDIGQERLYNSPLHF.

The rearrangement uses TRBV5-1 and TRBJ1-1; D remains unclear. V lost 3 bases and J lost 11, with 8 bases in between. CDR1 and CDR2 from the germline V gene are SGHRS and YFSETQ. This CDR3 is built from 10 residues. This CDR3 is CASSWARAFF. As DNA, the CDR3 is TGCGCCAGCAGCTGGGCGAGGGCTTTCTTT.

In this sample, this clonotype turned up once. Likely a read error: the CDR3 ends without its conserved phenylalanine or tryptophan. The chain uses TRBV7-8 and TRBJ1-6, with 8 bases fitting TRBD1. The germline gives CDR1 SGHVS, CDR2 FQNEAQ. The V segment lost 4 bases and the J segment 10 bases; nucleotides outside the gene matches: 6. The CDR3 is 14 residues long. The CDR3 loop reads CASSSGQGGSPLHL. The CDR3 region has the DNA TGTGCCAGCAGCTCAGGACAGGGTGGATCACCCCTCCACCTT.

J is TRBJ1-2 and V is TRBV12-3 or TRBV12-4, with a possible D match to TRBD1 (6 bases). CDR3 length equals 14 residues. V was trimmed by 3 bases and J by 2 bases, leaving 10 bases between them. CDR3 amino acids: CASSFGGVNYGYTF. The CDR3 DNA reads as TGTGCCAGCAGTTTTGGGGGCGTGAACTATGGCTACACCTTC.

The V and J genes are TRBV10-2 and TRBJ2-7, with 12 bases identical to TRBD1. With 6 bases clipped from V and 2 bases from J, the junction kept 5 bases outside the gene matches. The CDR3 is made up of 15 amino acids. In germline, CDR1 is WSHSY, CDR2 SAAADI. Here the CDR3 reads CASRLGQGATYEQYF. CDR3 DNA: TGCGCCAGCAGACTGGGACAGGGGGCCACCTACGAGCAGTACTTC.

On this clonotype: This may stem from a read error, because a much larger clone lies one nucleotide away. Here the CDR3 DNA reads TGTGCCATCAGTGATCCTCAGGGGGTCGACGCTTTCTTT. As protein: CAISDPQGVDAFF. This chain joins TRBV10-3 and TRBJ1-1; TRBD1 matches at 7 bases. CDR3 length: 13 amino acids. The V gene end was trimmed by 3 bases and the J gene end by 11 bases; junction bases not matched to a gene: 9. Looked up from germline, CDR1 is ENHRY and CDR2 is SYGVKD.

In its sample, this clonotype was seen once. This chain connects TRBV24-1 to TRBJ1-1, with TRBD1 matching 8 bases. The CDR3 extends over 12 amino acids. Germline V CDR1 and CDR2: KGHDR, SFDVKD. Trimming at V came to 6 bases and at J to 13 bases, leaving 9 bases not matched to a gene. The CDR3 bases are TGTGCCACCAGTCTGACAGGGGCCGGGTATTTCTTT. It yields the protein CATSLTGAGYFF.

In its sample, this clonotype was seen a few times. The chain couples TRBV7-8 to TRBJ2-7, with 12 bases matching TRBD2. CDR3 length: 17 amino acids. Germline assignment: CDR1 SGHVS and CDR2 FQNEAQ. The junction had 10 bases not matched to a gene; V was cut back by 2 bases and J by 5 bases. The CDR3 spells CASSLILAGGTLDEQYF. The CDR3 DNA follows: TGTGCCAGCAGCTTAATTCTAGCGGGAGGGACCCTCGACGAGCAGTACTTC.

Comments on this clonotype: An end of the junction does not agree with germline; a read error may underlie this. V is TRBV7-9 and J is TRBJ1-1; TRBD1 aligns across 7 bases. The germline V gene encodes CDR1 SEHNR and CDR2 FQNEAQ (reference sequence). The CDR3 has 15 amino acids. The CDR3, as DNA: TGTGCCAGCAGCTTGGGTCAGGGGGTAAAAACTGAAGCTCTCTTT. Translation gives CASSLGQGVKTEALF.

This chain links TRBV10-3 with TRBJ1-1; D ambiguous. Germline assignment: CDR1 ENHRY and CDR2 SYGVKD. The CDR3 spans 13 residues. V shed 6 bases and J shed 1 base, with 9 bases lying between them. The chain's CDR3 is CAIRDTGNTEAFF. CDR3 bases: TGTGCCATCAGAGATACGGGGAACACTGAAGCTTTCTTT.

Comments on this clonotype: This sequence may be a read error, since a much larger clone differs from it by one base. The chain employs TRBV6-1 and TRBJ2-7; 8 bases are a match to TRBD1. In germline, CDR1 is MNHNS, CDR2 SASEGT. The ends lost 6 bases at V and 7 bases at J; junction bases unmatched: 2. The CDR3 is 11 residues long. Written as DNA, the CDR3 is TGTGCCAGCAGGACAGGGGATGAGCAGTACTTC. It yields the protein CASRTGDEQYF.

This chain connects TRBV19 to TRBJ1-1, with TRBD1 matching 7 bases. This CDR3 comprises 16 residues. Per the germline V gene, CDR1 is LNHDA and CDR2 is SQIVND (reference sequence). Trimming took 0 bases from V and 4 from J; bases not matched to a gene: 8. The CDR3 DNA sequence: TGTGCCAGTAGTATAGATGCTGACAGGGTGAGCACTGAAGCTTTCTTT. Translated, it gives CASSIDADRVSTEAFF.

The chain employs TRBV4-1 and TRBJ1-6; 8 positions match TRBD1. V was clipped by 0 bases and J by 6 bases; unmatched bases: 4. CDR1 MGHRA and CDR2 YSYEKL come from the germline V gene. This CDR3 contains 16 residues. The CDR3: CASSQEGRGLNSPLHF. The CDR3 DNA is TGCGCCAGCAGCCAAGAAGGCAGGGGGCTTAATTCACCCCTCCACTTT.

The gene calls are TRBV25-1 and TRBJ1-3; 7 positions agree with TRBD1. V lost 7 bases to trimming and J lost 4 bases; unmatched junction nucleotides: 1. CDR3 size: 12 residues. Germline CDR1 MGHDK, CDR2 SYGVNS. For the CDR3, the DNA is TGTGCCAGCACGGACAGGGGAAACACCATATATTTT. This gives the protein CASTDRGNTIYF.

This clonotype appeared a few times. The junction departs from the called germline gene at one end, perhaps through a read error. The CDR3 reads CASSNPRTFDEQYF. CDR3 nucleotides: TGTGCCAGCAGTAACCCTCGGACCTTCGACGAGCAGTACTTC. The rearrangement links TRBV10-3 to TRBJ2-7, with D hard to call. Germline CDR1 is ENHRY and CDR2 is SYGVKD. This CDR3 is 14 amino acids long.

With respect to this clonotype: A much larger clone is a single base away; this may be a read error. The genes are TRBV29-1 and TRBJ2-7, with D hard to call. Germline V gene lookup returns CDR1 SQVTM and CDR2 ANQGSEA. The CDR3 contains 13 residues. V shed 4 bases and J shed 2 bases, with 12 bases lying between them. The CDR3 sequence is CSVGRPSPYEQYF. CDR3 sequence (DNA): TGCAGCGTTGGAAGACCGAGCCCCTACGAGCAGTACTTC.